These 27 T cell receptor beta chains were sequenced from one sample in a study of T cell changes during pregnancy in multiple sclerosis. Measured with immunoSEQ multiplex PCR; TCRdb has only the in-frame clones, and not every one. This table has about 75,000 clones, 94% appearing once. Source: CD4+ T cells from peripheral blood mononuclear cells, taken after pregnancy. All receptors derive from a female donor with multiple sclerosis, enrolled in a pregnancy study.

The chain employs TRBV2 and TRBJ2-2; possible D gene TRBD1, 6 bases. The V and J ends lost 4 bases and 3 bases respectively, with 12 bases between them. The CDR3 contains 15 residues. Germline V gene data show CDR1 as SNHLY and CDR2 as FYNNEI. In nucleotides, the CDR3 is TGTGCCAGCAGTGTTAAGGACAGATACACCGGGGAGCTGTTTTTT. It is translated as CASSVKDRYTGELFF. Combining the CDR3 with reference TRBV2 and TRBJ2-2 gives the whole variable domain EPEVTQTPSHQVTQMGQEVILRCVPISNHLYFYWYRQILGQKVEFLVSFYNNEISEKSEIFDDQFSVERPDGSNFTLKIRSTKLEDSAMYFCASSVKDRYTGELFFGEGSRLTVL.

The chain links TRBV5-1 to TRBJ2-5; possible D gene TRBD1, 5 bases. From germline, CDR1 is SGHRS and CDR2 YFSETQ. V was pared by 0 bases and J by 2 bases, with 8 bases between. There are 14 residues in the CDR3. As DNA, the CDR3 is TGCGCCAGCAGCTTGGGACAGATACAAGAGACCCAGTACTTC. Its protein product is CASSLGQIQETQYF.

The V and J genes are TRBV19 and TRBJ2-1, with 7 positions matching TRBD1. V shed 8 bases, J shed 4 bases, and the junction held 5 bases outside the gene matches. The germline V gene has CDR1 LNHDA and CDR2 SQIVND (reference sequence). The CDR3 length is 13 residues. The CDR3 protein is CASAGTAYNEQFF. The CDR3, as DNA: TGTGCCAGTGCCGGGACAGCTTACAATGAGCAGTTCTTC.

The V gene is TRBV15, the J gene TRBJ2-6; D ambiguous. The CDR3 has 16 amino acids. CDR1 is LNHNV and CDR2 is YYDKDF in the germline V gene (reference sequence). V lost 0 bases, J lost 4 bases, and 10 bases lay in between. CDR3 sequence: CATSRDLLSGANVLTF. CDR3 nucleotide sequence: TGTGCCACCAGCAGAGATCTATTATCCGGGGCCAACGTCCTGACTTTC.

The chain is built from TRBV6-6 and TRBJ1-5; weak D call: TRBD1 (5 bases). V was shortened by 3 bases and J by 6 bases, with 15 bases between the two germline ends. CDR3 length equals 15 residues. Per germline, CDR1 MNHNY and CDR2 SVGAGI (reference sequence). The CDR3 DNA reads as TGTGCCAGCAGTTATGGCCGGGGGGTTTTTCAGCCCCAGCATTTT. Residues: CASSYGRGVFQPQHF.

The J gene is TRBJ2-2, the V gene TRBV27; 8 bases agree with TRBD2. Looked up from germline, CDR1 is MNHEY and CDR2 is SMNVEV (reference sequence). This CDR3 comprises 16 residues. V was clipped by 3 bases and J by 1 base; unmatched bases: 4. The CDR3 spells CASSLWAGGNTGELFF. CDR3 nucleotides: TGTGCCAGCAGTTTGTGGGCGGGAGGGAACACCGGGGAGCTGTTTTTT.

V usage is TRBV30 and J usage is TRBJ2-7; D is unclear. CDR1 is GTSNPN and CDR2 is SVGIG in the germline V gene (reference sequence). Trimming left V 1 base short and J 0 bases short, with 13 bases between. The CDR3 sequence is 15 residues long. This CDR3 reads CAWSGRPSSSYEQYF. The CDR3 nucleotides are TGTGCCTGGAGTGGCCGTCCCTCGAGCTCCTACGAGCAGTACTTC.

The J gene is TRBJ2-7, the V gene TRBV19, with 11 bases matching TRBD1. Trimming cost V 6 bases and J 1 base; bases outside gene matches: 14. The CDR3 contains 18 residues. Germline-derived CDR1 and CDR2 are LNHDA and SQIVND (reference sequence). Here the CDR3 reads CASSLRTGGTTRSYEQYF. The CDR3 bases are TGTGCCAGTAGCCTCCGGACAGGGGGCACAACGAGATCCTACGAGCAGTACTTC.

CDR3 sequence: CASNSEGPSYTDTQYF. The DNA for the CDR3 is TGTGCCAGCAACTCGGAGGGTCCCTCTTACACAGATACGCAGTATTTT. This sequence joins TRBV7-9 and TRBJ2-3; D perhaps matches TRBD2 (6 bases). Germline loops: CDR1 SEHNR, CDR2 FQNEAQ (reference sequence). The CDR3 runs 16 residues. Trimming shortened V by 7 bases and J by 2 bases, and 19 bases separated the two germline ends.

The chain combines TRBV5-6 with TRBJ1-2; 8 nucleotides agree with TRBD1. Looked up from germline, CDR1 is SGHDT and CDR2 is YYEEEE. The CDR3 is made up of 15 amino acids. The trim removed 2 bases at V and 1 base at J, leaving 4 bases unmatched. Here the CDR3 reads CASSFRDRINYGYTF. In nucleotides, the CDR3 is TGTGCCAGCAGCTTCCGGGACAGGATTAACTATGGCTACACCTTC. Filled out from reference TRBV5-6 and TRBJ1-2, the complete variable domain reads DAGVTQSPTHLIKTRGQQVTLRCSPKSGHDTVSWYQQALGQGPQFIFQYYEEEERQRGNFPDRFSGHQFPNYSSELNVNALLLGDSALYLCASSFRDRINYGYTFGSGTRLTVV.

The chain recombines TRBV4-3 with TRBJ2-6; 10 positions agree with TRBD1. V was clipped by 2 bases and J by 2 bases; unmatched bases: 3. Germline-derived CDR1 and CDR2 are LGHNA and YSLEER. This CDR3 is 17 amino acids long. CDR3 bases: TGCGCCAGCAGCCAAAGACAGGGGGCGCCTGGGGCCAACGTCCTGACTTTC. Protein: CASSQRQGAPGANVLTF.

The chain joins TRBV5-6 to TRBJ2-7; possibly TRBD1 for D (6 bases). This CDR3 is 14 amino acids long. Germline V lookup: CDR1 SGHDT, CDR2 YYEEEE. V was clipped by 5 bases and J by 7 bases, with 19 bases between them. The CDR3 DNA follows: TGTGCCAGCAGGGTGACAGGTGAACGGGGTGAGCAGTACTTC. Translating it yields CASRVTGERGEQYF.

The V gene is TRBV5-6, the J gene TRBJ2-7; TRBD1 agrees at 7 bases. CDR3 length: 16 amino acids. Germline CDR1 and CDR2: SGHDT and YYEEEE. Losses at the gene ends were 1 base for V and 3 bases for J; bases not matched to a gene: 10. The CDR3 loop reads CASSLMRQGTRYEQYF. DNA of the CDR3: TGTGCCAGCAGCTTGATGAGACAGGGAACTCGCTACGAGCAGTACTTC.

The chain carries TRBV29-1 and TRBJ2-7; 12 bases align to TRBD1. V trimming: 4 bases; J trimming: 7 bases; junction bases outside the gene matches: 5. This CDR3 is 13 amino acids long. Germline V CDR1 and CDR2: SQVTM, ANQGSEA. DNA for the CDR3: TGCAGCGTTGGGGGACAGGGGGCGCAGGAGCAGTACTTC. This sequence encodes CSVGGQGAQEQYF.

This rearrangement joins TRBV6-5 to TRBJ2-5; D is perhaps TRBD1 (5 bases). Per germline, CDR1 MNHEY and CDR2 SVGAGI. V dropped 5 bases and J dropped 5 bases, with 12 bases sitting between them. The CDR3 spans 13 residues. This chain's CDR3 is CASSRTPLETQYF. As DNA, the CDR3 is TGTGCCAGCAGTAGGACACCCCTCGAGACCCAGTACTTC.

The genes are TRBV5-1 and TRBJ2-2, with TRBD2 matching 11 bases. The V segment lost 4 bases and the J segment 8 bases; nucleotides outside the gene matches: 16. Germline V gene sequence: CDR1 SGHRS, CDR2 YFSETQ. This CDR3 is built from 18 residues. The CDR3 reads CASSPSPLAGEIGGELFF. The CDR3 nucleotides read TGCGCCAGCAGCCCTTCTCCACTAGCGGGAGAAATCGGTGGGGAGCTGTTTTTT.

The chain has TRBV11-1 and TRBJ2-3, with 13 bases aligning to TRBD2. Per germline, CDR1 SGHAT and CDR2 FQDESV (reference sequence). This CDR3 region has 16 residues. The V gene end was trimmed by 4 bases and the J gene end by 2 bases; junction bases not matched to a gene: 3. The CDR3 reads CASSSGLAGNTDTQYF. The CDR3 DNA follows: TGTGCCAGCAGCTCGGGACTAGCGGGAAACACAGATACGCAGTATTTT.

The CDR3 loop reads CASSELRQRGTEAFF. In DNA form, the CDR3 reads TGTGCCAGCAGTGAACTTAGACAGCGGGGGACTGAAGCTTTCTTT. The chain links TRBV6-1 to TRBJ1-1; possible D gene TRBD1, 5 bases. Germline V gene sequence: CDR1 MNHNS, CDR2 SASEGT. V was shortened by 2 bases and J by 5 bases, with 15 bases between the two germline ends. The CDR3 has 15 residues.

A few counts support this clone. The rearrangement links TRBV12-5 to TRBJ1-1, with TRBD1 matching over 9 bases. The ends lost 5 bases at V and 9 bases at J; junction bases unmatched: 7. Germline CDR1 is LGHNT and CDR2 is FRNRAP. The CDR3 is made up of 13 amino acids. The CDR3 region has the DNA TGTGCTAGTGGTGCGACAGGGGGTGACAAAGCTTTCTTT. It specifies CASGATGGDKAFF.

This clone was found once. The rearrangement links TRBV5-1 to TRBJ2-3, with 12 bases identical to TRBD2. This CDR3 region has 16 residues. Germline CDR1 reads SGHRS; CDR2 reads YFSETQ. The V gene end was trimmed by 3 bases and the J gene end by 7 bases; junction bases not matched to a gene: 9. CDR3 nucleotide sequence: TGCGCCAGCAGCTCCCTAGCGGGAGGGACTTCAAATACGCAGTATTTT. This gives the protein CASSSLAGGTSNTQYF.

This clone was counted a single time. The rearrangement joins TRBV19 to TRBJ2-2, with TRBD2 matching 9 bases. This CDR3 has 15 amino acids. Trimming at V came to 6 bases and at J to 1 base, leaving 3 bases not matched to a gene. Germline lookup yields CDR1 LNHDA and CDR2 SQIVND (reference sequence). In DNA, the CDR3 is TGTGCCAGTAGCTTGACTAGCGGGAACACCGGGGAGCTGTTTTTT. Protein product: CASSLTSGNTGELFF. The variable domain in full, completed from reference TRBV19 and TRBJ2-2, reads DGGITQSPKYLFRKEGQNVTLSCEQNLNHDAMYWYRQDPGQGLRLIYYSQIVNDFQKGDIAEGYSVSREKKESFPLTVTSAQKNPTAFYLCASSLTSGNTGELFFGEGSRLTVL.

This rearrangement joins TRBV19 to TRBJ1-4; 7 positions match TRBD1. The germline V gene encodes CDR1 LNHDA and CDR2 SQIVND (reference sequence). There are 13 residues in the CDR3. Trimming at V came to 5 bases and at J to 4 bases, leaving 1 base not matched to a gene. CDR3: CASSRQGNEKLFF. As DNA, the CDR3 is TGTGCCAGTAGTCGACAGGGTAATGAAAAACTGTTTTTT.

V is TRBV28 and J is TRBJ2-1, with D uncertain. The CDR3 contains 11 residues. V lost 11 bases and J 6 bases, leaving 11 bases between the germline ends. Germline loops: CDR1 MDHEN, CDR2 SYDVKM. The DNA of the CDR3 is TGTGCCGTCAGCACAGCCAATGAGCAGTTCTTC. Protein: CAVSTANEQFF.

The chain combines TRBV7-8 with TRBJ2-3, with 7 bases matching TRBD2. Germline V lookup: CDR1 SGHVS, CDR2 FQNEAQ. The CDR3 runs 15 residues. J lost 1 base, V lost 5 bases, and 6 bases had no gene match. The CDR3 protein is CASSRRDYGTDTQYF. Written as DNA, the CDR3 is TGTGCCAGCAGCAGACGGGACTACGGCACAGATACGCAGTATTTT.

The CDR3: CASSPLGQVGYEQYF. The CDR3 region has the DNA TGTGCCAGCTCACCCCTGGGACAGGTCGGGTACGAGCAGTACTTC. The V call is TRBV18, the J call TRBJ2-7, with TRBD1 matching over 8 bases. This CDR3 has 15 amino acids. Germline CDR1 and CDR2: KGHSH and LQKENI. V shed 3 bases and J 4 bases; nucleotides not matched to a gene: 8.

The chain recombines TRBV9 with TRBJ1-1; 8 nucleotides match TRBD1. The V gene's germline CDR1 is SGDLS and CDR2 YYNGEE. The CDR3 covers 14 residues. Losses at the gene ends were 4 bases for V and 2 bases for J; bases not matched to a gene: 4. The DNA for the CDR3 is TGTGCCAGCAGCCCTCAGGGGGCTAACACTGAAGCTTTCTTT. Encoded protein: CASSPQGANTEAFF.

The CDR3: CASSLGTGVGEQFF. In nucleotides, the CDR3 is TGTGCCAGCAGCCTGGGGACAGGGGTCGGTGAGCAGTTCTTC. This chain connects TRBV5-4 to TRBJ2-1; 10 positions agree with TRBD1. Germline CDR1 is SGHNT and CDR2 is YYREEE (reference sequence). The trim removed 4 bases at V and 9 bases at J, leaving 7 bases unmatched. CDR3 length equals 14 residues.